Listed below are T cell receptor beta chains from one sample, sequenced in a study of control samples from healthy donors and cancer patients. Here immunoSEQ multiplex PCR was the method, and the copy in TCRdb shows in-frame clones only, minus some. The sample contains some 140,000 clones, roughly 94% of which appear only once. Specimen: PBMCs. The receptors originated from a man aged 55-75 years with colorectal cancer. The CDR3 runs from the conserved cysteine through the conserved F or W. D genes are given only for firm matches. The size field is filled for only some rows; it gives once, few, many or a size class.

size,D,V,J,DNA,CDR3
-,TRBD1,TRBV10-3,TRBJ2-2,TGTGCCATCGGGACAGGGAACACCGGGGAGCTGTTTTTT,CAIGTGNTGELFF
-,-,TRBV3-1/TRBV3-2,TRBJ1-4,TGTGCCAGCAGCCCCGGATACAGGGTTGGGGAAAAACTGTTTTTT,CASSPGYRVGEKLFF
once,-,TRBV6-1,TRBJ1-2,TGTGCCAGCAGTGAAGGGGTAATATATGGCTACACCTTC,CASSEGVIYGYTF
-,-,TRBV7-6,TRBJ1-3,TGTGCCAGCAGCTTAGCGGCCGGGGGCTCTGGAAACACCATATATTTT,CASSLAAGGSGNTIYF
-,TRBD2,TRBV4-2,TRBJ2-1,TGTGCCAGCAGCCAAGAACCTTTACGGCGGGGGGCCGAGAGCTCCTACAATGAGCAGTTCTTC,CASSQEPLRRGAESSYNEQFF
few,TRBD2,TRBV6-2/TRBV6-3,TRBJ2-7,TGTGCCAGCAGTTATACGACTAGCGGGGTCAACGAGCAGTACTTC,CASSYTTSGVNEQYF
-,TRBD1,TRBV3-1/TRBV3-2,TRBJ1-4,TGTGCCAGCAGCCACCCCGGGACAGGGAATAATGAAAAACTGTTTTTT,CASSHPGTGNNEKLFF
-,TRBD2,TRBV5-1,TRBJ2-1,TGCGCCAGCAGCTGGACTAGCGGGGACATGGATGAGCAGTTCTTC,CASSWTSGDMDEQFF
-,TRBD1,TRBV5-1,TRBJ1-6,TGCGCCAGCAGCCCGACAGGGGAGAGCACCCTCCACTTT,CASSPTGESTLHF
once,-,TRBV18,TRBJ1-5,TGTGCCAGTGCCGGTGGCAATCAGCCCCAGCATTTT,CASAGGNQPQHF
-,-,TRBV5-1,TRBJ2-2,TGCGCCAGCAGCTTTCGGTCGGGGACCGGGGAGCTGTTTTTT,CASSFRSGTGELFF
-,-,TRBV7-8,TRBJ2-3,TGTGCCAGCAGCTCACGGGACATCGATTTATATACGCAGTATTTT,CASSSRDIDLYTQYF
-,TRBD2,TRBV19,TRBJ2-1,TGTGCCAGTAGTATTAGCGGGGGGGCTCCGGTCTTC,CASSISGGAPVF
-,-,TRBV11-2,TRBJ1-5,TGTGCCAGCAGCTTAGGGGGCCAGGGGATTTTGCCCCAGCATTTT,CASSLGGQGILPQHF
-,-,TRBV21-1,TRBJ2-6,TGTGCCAGCTCCCGCGCCGACAGAGGCGGGGCCAACGTCCTGACTTTC,CASSRADRGGANVLTF
-,-,TRBV7-2,TRBJ1-4,TGTGCCAGCAGCTCCGATACAACTAATGAAAAACTGTTTTTT,CASSSDTTNEKLFF
-,-,TRBV28,TRBJ2-3,TGTGCCAGCAGCCCACCTGGGGGTAGCACAGATACGCAGTATTTT,CASSPPGGSTDTQYF
-,-,TRBV4-1,TRBJ2-2,TGCGCCAGCAGCCAAGATGGGGTACGAGGGGCCACCGGGGAGCTGTTTTTT,CASSQDGVRGATGELFF
-,TRBD2,TRBV4-3,TRBJ2-2,TGCGCCAGCAGCCAAGCGCGCGGGGGGCCGAACACCGGGGAGCTGTTTTTT,CASSQARGGPNTGELFF
-,-,TRBV12-3/TRBV12-4,TRBJ1-1,TGTGCCAGCCATAGGGGCACTGAAGCTTTCTTT,CASHRGTEAFF
-,-,TRBV5-3,TRBJ1-1,TGTGCCAGAAGCTTGGACAGGAACACTGAAGCTTTCTTT,CARSLDRNTEAFF
-,-,TRBV25-1,TRBJ2-2,TGTGCCAGCAGGACGGCGGGGGCTAACACCGGGGAGCTGTTTTTT,CASRTAGANTGELFF
-,-,TRBV24-1,TRBJ2-7,TGTGCCACCAGTCACGGACAGCTAGCCTACGAGCAGTACTTC,CATSHGQLAYEQYF
-,-,TRBV7-2,TRBJ1-6,TGTGCCAGCAGCTTAATAACAGGAGGTTACTCACCCCTCCACTTT,CASSLITGGYSPLHF
once,-,TRBV5-4,TRBJ2-3,TGTGCCAGCAGCTTGCAGGGAACGAGCACAGATACGCAGTATTTT,CASSLQGTSTDTQYF
-,TRBD2,TRBV11-2,TRBJ2-3,TGTGCCAGCAGCCCCGGGGGGGCGGGTACGCAGTATTTT,CASSPGGAGTQYF
-,TRBD1,TRBV5-1,TRBJ2-3,TGCGCCAGCAGCTTCCTGACAGGGGTCACAGATACGCAGTATTTT,CASSFLTGVTDTQYF
-,-,TRBV4-1,TRBJ2-1,TGCGCCAGCAGCCCCCGACAGGGAGGTCACAATGAGCAGTTCTTC,CASSPRQGGHNEQFF